This T cell receptor (beta chain) was recorded in a study of OX40 agonist ivuxolimab in advanced cancers. About the research overall: The study treated patients with ivuxolimab, an agonistic anti-OX40 (CD134) antibody. Patients received ivuxolimab, an intravenous treatment, every 2 weeks at 0.01 to 10 mg/kg.

Study outcomes and limitations: On average, CD8+ T cells showed a greater number of expanded clones than CD4+.

TCRdb's table, derived via immunoSEQ multiplex PCR, lists solely in-frame clones and lacks some. The table has 68,000 or so clones, roughly four fifths seen once; the top ten hold 1.4%. V was shortened by 3 bases and J by 3 bases, with 9 bases between the two germline ends. Germline loops: CDR1 SEHNR, CDR2 FQNEAQ (reference sequence). The CDR3 contains 14 residues. This clone was recorded a few times. The antigen remains unidentified. The source was CD4+ or CD8+ T cells sorted from blood, collected in a trial of the OX40 agonist ivuxolimab. The genes are TRBV7-9 and TRBJ1-5; no clear D. The receptor comes from an adult with an advanced solid tumor such as melanoma, head and neck, liver or kidney cancer. As DNA, the CDR3 is TGTGCCAGCAGCTTCGGGTTTAACAATCAGCCCCAGCATTTT. Protein: CASSFGFNNQPQHF.